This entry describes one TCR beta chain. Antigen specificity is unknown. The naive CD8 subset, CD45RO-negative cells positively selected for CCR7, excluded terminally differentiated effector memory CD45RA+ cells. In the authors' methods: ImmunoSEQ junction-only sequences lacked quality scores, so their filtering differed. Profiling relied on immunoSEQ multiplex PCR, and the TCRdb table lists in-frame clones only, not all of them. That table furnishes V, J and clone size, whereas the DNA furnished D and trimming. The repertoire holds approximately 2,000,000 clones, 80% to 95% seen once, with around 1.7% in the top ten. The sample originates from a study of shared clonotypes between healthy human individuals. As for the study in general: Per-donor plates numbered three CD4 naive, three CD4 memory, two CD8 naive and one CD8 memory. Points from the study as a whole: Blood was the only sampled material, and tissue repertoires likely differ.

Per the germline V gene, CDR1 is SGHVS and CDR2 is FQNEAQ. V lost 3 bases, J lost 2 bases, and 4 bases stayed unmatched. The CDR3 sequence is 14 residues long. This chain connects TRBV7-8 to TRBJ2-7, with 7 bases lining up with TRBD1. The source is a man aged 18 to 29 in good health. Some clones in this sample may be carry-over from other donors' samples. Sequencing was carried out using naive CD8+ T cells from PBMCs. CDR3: CASSLEDRPYEQYF. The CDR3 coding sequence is TGTGCCAGCAGCTTGGAGGACAGGCCCTACGAGCAGTACTTC. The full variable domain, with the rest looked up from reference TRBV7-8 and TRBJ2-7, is GAGVSQSPRYKVAKRGQDVALRCDPISGHVSLFWYQQALGQGPEFLTYFQNEAQLDKSGLPSDRFFAERPEGSVSTLKIQRTQQEDSAVYLCASSLEDRPYEQYFGPGTRLTVT.